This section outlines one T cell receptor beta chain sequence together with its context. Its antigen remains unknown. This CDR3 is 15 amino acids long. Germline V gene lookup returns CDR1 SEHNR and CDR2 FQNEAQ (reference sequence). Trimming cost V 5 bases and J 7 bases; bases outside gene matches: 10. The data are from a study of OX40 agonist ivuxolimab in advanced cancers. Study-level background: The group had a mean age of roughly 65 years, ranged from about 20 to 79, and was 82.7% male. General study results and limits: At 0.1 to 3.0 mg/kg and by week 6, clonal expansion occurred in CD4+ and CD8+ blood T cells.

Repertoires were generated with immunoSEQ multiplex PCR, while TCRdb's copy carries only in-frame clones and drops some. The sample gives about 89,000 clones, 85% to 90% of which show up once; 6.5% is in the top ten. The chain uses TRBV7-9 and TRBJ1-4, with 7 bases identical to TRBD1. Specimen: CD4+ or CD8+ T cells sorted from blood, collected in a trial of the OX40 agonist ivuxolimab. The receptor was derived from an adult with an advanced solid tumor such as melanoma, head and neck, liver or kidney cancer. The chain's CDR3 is CASSHETGHPEKLFF. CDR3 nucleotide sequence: TGTGCCAGCAGCCATGAGACAGGGCATCCTGAAAAACTGTTTTTT.